The 29 T cell receptor beta chains below come from one sample, sequenced in a study of T-cell reconstitution after alpha-beta-depleted transplantation in children. As it was prepared, the TCRbeta library received unique molecular identifiers. TCRdb called the PCR reads again in MiXCR, with one record for every CDR3 protein. The sample has fewer than 550,000 distinct CDR3 sequences, 15% to 20% seen once. The material sequenced was PBMCs, mostly from graft donor cells, taken 360 days after TCRalphabeta/CD19-depleted stem cell transplant. Every receptor here comes from a boy younger than two who had a stem cell transplant for Wiskott-Aldrich syndrome, so the T cells may come from the graft donor.

This clonotype has only a few counts. The chain joins TRBV5-1 to TRBJ2-6, with D possibly being TRBD1 or TRBD2 (7 bases each). Per the germline V gene, CDR1 is SGHRS and CDR2 is YFSETQ. Trimming shortened V by 3 bases and J by 3 bases, and 16 bases separated the two germline ends. The CDR3 is 17 amino acids. CDR3 residues: CASSSGGGQHGANVLTF. As DNA, the CDR3 is TGCGCCAGCAGCTCTGGGGGGGGACAGCATGGGGCCAACGTCCTGACTTTC.

The genes are TRBV6-5 and TRBJ2-7; D possibly corresponds to TRBD2 (5 bases). The CDR3 has 14 residues. Per the germline V gene, CDR1 is MNHEY and CDR2 is SVGAGI. The V and J ends lost 2 bases and 1 base respectively, with 9 bases between them. The CDR3 coding sequence is TGTGCCAGCAGTTACAACGGGAATTCCTACGAGCAGTACTTC. Protein: CASSYNGNSYEQYF.

The sample holds a few counts of this clonotype. The chain employs TRBV5-1 and TRBJ2-7, with unresolved D. Deletions cut 2 bases from V and 2 bases from J, with 11 bases between. This CDR3 region has 14 residues. Germline CDR1 and CDR2: SGHRS and YFSETQ. CDR3: CASSFRDTPYEQYF. The CDR3 DNA follows: TGCGCCAGCAGCTTTCGAGACACTCCCTACGAGCAGTACTTC.

This clonotype was counted between two and nine times. The V gene is TRBV10-3, the J gene TRBJ1-5; D may be TRBD1 (5 bases). Germline CDR1 and CDR2: ENHRY and SYGVKD. The CDR3 length is 14 residues. The ends were cut back, 4 bases at V and 6 bases at J, with 13 bases in the middle. The CDR3 nucleotides are TGTGCCATCAGTGGAAGGGACGGTTCTCAGCCCCAGCATTTT. It yields the protein CAISGRDGSQPQHF.

The V gene is TRBV12-3 or TRBV12-4, the J gene TRBJ2-3; 8 bases are a match to TRBD2. J was trimmed by 5 bases and V by 6 bases; bases with no gene match: 7. The length of the CDR3 is 14 residues. CDR3 DNA sequence: TGTGCCAGCAGCCGAGCGGGAGAAAGAGATACGCAGTATTTT. Residues: CASSRAGERDTQYF.

There are a few counts of this clonotype. This sequence joins TRBV7-9 and TRBJ2-7; D remains ambiguous. Per germline, CDR1 SEHNR and CDR2 FQNEAQ (reference sequence). The ends were cut back, 3 bases at V and 0 bases at J, with 9 bases in the middle. The CDR3 sequence is 14 residues long. The CDR3 DNA sequence: TGTGCCAGCAGCTTCCCCCCTCCCTCCTACGAGCAGTACTTC. Its protein product is CASSFPPPSYEQYF.

This clonotype came up many times. The V gene is TRBV7-2, the J gene TRBJ2-7; the D is unclear. V lost 1 base, J lost 0 bases, and 4 bases lay in between. The CDR3 spans 13 residues. Looked up from germline, CDR1 is SGHTA and CDR2 is FQGNSA. The CDR3 region is CASSLVISYEQYF. CDR3 DNA: TGTGCCAGCAGCTTAGTGATCTCCTACGAGCAGTACTTC.

This chain uses TRBV5-1 with TRBJ1-1; possible D gene TRBD1, 6 bases. Germline CDR1 and CDR2: SGHRS and YFSETQ. V lost 2 bases, J lost 1 base, and 12 bases lay in between. The CDR3 covers 15 residues. The CDR3 protein is CASSLTGTSNTEAFF. As DNA, the CDR3 is TGCGCCAGCAGCTTAACCGGGACATCGAACACTGAAGCTTTCTTT.

The V gene is TRBV9, the J gene TRBJ1-2; D gene unclear. Trimming left V 4 bases short and J 1 base short, with 14 bases between. Germline-derived CDR1 and CDR2 are SGDLS and YYNGEE. The CDR3 length is 15 residues. CDR3 sequence: CASSYYSRYNYGYTF. DNA for the CDR3: TGTGCCAGCAGCTATTACAGTCGCTATAACTATGGCTACACCTTC.

This clonotype was found a few times. The CDR3 here is CSVERVLQGSYQPQHF. DNA for the CDR3: TGCAGCGTTGAAAGGGTCCTTCAGGGATCGTATCAGCCCCAGCATTTT. The chain has TRBV29-1 and TRBJ1-5; D possibly corresponds to TRBD1 (5 bases). V lost 2 bases and J lost 5, with 19 bases in between. Germline V gene sequence: CDR1 SQVTM, CDR2 ANQGSEA. The CDR3 has 16 residues.

This chain connects TRBV20-1 to TRBJ2-7; no clear D. The CDR3 runs to 14 residues. Germline assignment: CDR1 DFQATT and CDR2 SNEGSKA (reference sequence). Trimming pared 2 bases from V and 3 bases from J, leaving 14 bases between. Here the CDR3 DNA reads TGCAGTGCTAGATCGTCGGGTCTATTCTACGAGCAGTACTTC. Translated, it gives CSARSSGLFYEQYF.

Only a few counts were recorded for this clonotype. The chain links TRBV11-2 to TRBJ2-7; D might be TRBD1 or TRBD2, each matching 5 bases. In germline, CDR1 is SGHAT, CDR2 FQNNGV. The CDR3 length is 13 residues. Trimming shortened V by 3 bases and J by 3 bases, and 9 bases separated the two germline ends. In DNA, the CDR3 is TGTGCCAGCAGCTTCGGGGCCTTCTACGAGCAGTACTTC. It yields the protein CASSFGAFYEQYF.

Only a few counts were recorded for this clonotype. The chain recombines TRBV12-3 or TRBV12-4 with TRBJ2-3; D uncertain. Deletions cut 5 bases from V and 1 base from J, with 10 bases between. The CDR3 runs 14 residues. CDR3 protein: CASSPQRRTDTQYF. In nucleotides, the CDR3 is TGTGCCAGCAGTCCCCAGCGTCGCACAGATACGCAGTATTTT.

This clonotype was seen only a few times. This CDR3 reads CASSPWDRGTEAFF. In nucleotides, the CDR3 is TGTGCCAGCAGTCCATGGGACAGGGGTACTGAAGCTTTCTTT. The chain is built from TRBV27 and TRBJ1-1, with 10 bases fitting TRBD1. The V segment lost 5 bases and the J segment 5 bases; nucleotides outside the gene matches: 5. The germline CDR1 and CDR2 sequences are MNHEY and SMNVEV (reference sequence). This CDR3 comprises 14 residues.

The V and J genes are TRBV18 and TRBJ2-1; 11 positions agree with TRBD2. The CDR3 has 15 residues. The germline gives CDR1 KGHSH, CDR2 LQKENI. J was trimmed by 3 bases and V by 4 bases; bases with no gene match: 2. As DNA, the CDR3 is TGTGCCAGCTCACACGGGACTAGCGGCTACAATGAGCAGTTCTTC. It yields the protein CASSHGTSGYNEQFF.

This clonotype was seen only once. The chain uses TRBV2 and TRBJ2-3; 7 bases fit TRBD2. Germline V lookup: CDR1 SNHLY, CDR2 FYNNEI. This CDR3 contains 15 residues. The V gene end was trimmed by 5 bases and the J gene end by 0 bases; junction bases not matched to a gene: 5. This CDR3 is CASSFTAGSTDTQYF. The CDR3 DNA is TGTGCCAGCAGTTTTACAGCGGGAAGCACAGATACGCAGTATTTT.

The sample holds many counts of this clonotype. The chain uses TRBV7-9 and TRBJ2-3, with 9 bases identical to TRBD2. Trimming removed 5 bases from V and 4 bases from J; junction bases left unmatched: 10. This CDR3 region has 16 residues. Germline V gene data show CDR1 as SEHNR and CDR2 as FQNEAQ (reference sequence). The CDR3 coding sequence is TGTGCCAGCAGCCTTGGGGTAGCGGGAGTCCCAGATACGCAGTATTTT. Its translation is CASSLGVAGVPDTQYF.

J is TRBJ2-7 and V is TRBV29-1; the match to TRBD1 covers 7 bases. CDR3 length: 14 residues. J was trimmed by 3 bases and V by 4 bases; bases with no gene match: 9. Germline V gives CDR1 SQVTM, CDR2 ANQGSEA. The CDR3 DNA sequence: TGCAGCGTTGCCGAGGACAGGATCCGCTACGAGCAGTACTTC. Its translation: CSVAEDRIRYEQYF.

The V gene is TRBV5-1, the J gene TRBJ2-2; D call uncertain. The CDR3 loop spans 11 amino acids. The V gene's germline CDR1 is SGHRS and CDR2 YFSETQ. The V end lost 0 bases, the J end lost 8 bases, and 2 bases lay between the germline ends. In DNA, the CDR3 is TGCGCCAGCAGCTTGGAAGGGGAGCTGTTTTTT. This translates into CASSLEGELFF.

In this sample, this clonotype turned up a few times. V gene TRBV5-1 combines with J gene TRBJ2-2, with D maybe TRBD2 (7 bases). The CDR3 runs 14 residues. V was pared by 6 bases and J by 5 bases, with 14 bases between. CDR1 and CDR2 from the germline V gene are SGHRS and YFSETQ. CDR3 DNA: TGCGCCAGCAAGGGGGGGGCGCTTACCGGGGAGCTGTTTTTT. Encoded protein: CASKGGALTGELFF.

A few counts support this clonotype. The rearrangement links TRBV10-3 to TRBJ2-4; D is tentatively TRBD1 or TRBD2 (5 bases each). V was trimmed by 7 bases and J by 5 bases, leaving 9 bases between them. CDR3 length equals 12 residues. Germline CDR1 reads ENHRY; CDR2 reads SYGVKD. The CDR3 region is CAIKGRENIQYF. In nucleotides, the CDR3 is TGTGCCATCAAGGGGAGAGAAAACATTCAGTACTTC.

The genes are TRBV6-5 and TRBJ2-1, with no clear D. The CDR3 is made up of 12 amino acids. V was shortened by 2 bases and J by 9 bases, with 8 bases between the two germline ends. CDR1 MNHEY and CDR2 SVGAGI come from the germline V gene. DNA for the CDR3: TGTGCCAGCAGTTACCGAGGAAGTGAGCAGTTCTTC. This translates into CASSYRGSEQFF.

This clonotype has only a few counts. This chain uses TRBV13 with TRBJ2-7; the match to TRBD1 covers 10 bases. The CDR3 contains 15 residues. Germline CDR1 is PRHDT and CDR2 is FYEKMQ (reference sequence). Trimming at V came to 6 bases and at J to 3 bases, leaving 8 bases not matched to a gene. The CDR3 DNA reads TGTGCCAGCAGTAACCGGGACAGGGGAGTCTACGAGCAGTACTTC. Amino acid sequence: CASSNRDRGVYEQYF. Full variable domain (rest looked up from reference TRBV13 and TRBJ2-7): AAGVIQSPRHLIKEKRETATLKCYPIPRHDTVYWYQQGPGQDPQFLISFYEKMQSDKGSIPDRFSAQQFSDYHSELNMSSLELGDSALYFCASSNRDRGVYEQYFGPGTRLTVT.

This clonotype was recorded at least ten times. The chain recombines TRBV12-3 or TRBV12-4 with TRBJ1-2; tentatively, D is TRBD1 (6 bases). The CDR3 has 12 residues. With 3 bases removed from V and 6 bases from J, the gap between germline ends came to 8 bases. CDR3 sequence reads: CASSFRTDGYTF. The CDR3 bases are TGTGCCAGCAGTTTCCGGACAGATGGCTACACCTTC.

This clonotype was counted a few times. This chain uses TRBV29-1 with TRBJ1-1, with D unclear. Germline lookup yields CDR1 SQVTM and CDR2 ANQGSEA. Between the trimmed V and J ends, which lost 4 bases and 1 base, there was a span of 10 bases. The CDR3 totals 13 residues. The CDR3 loop is CSVAGRGNTEAFF. The CDR3 region has the DNA TGCAGCGTTGCAGGCCGCGGGAACACTGAAGCTTTCTTT. Supplemented by reference TRBV29-1 and TRBJ1-1, the full variable domain reads SAVISQKPSRDICQRGTSLTIQCQVDSQVTMMFWYRQQPGQSLTLIATANQGSEATYESGFVIDKFPISRPNLTFSTLTVSNMSPEDSSIYLCSVAGRGNTEAFFGQGTRLTVV.

This clonotype was picked up a small number of times. The V call is TRBV6-1, the J call TRBJ2-2, with 8 bases lining up with TRBD2. Losses at the gene ends were 8 bases for V and 6 bases for J; bases not matched to a gene: 11. Per germline, CDR1 MNHNS and CDR2 SASEGT. The CDR3 is made up of 15 amino acids. In DNA, the CDR3 is TGTGCCAGCTTGGCAAGCGGGAGAAGGGCCGGGGAGCTGTTTTTT. Its translation: CASLASGRRAGELFF.

The chain couples TRBV7-2 to TRBJ2-2, with 9 bases matching TRBD1. Trimming cost V 3 bases and J 5 bases; bases outside gene matches: 1. The CDR3 loop spans 14 amino acids. CDR1 and CDR2 from the germline V gene are SGHTA and FQGNSA. The CDR3 reads CASSFGQGTGELFF. The CDR3 bases are TGTGCCAGCAGCTTTGGACAGGGGACCGGGGAGCTGTTTTTT. The full variable domain, its missing parts supplied by reference TRBV7-2 and TRBJ2-2, is GAGVSQSPSNKVTEKGKDVELRCDPISGHTALYWYRQSLGQGLEFLIYFQGNSAPDKSGLPSDRFSAERTGGSVSTLTIQRTQQEDSAVYLCASSFGQGTGELFFGEGSRLTVL.

V is TRBV5-6 and J is TRBJ2-1; D is perhaps TRBD1 (5 bases). This CDR3 contains 14 residues. In germline, CDR1 is SGHDT, CDR2 YYEEEE. Trimming removed 2 bases at V and 4 bases at J, with 10 bases between. Here the CDR3 DNA reads TGTGCCAGCAGCTTATTGACAGCATACAATGAGCAGTTCTTC. Its translation is CASSLLTAYNEQFF.

CDR3 sequence (DNA): TGTGCCATCAGTGACTTGGGGACTAGCGGGAGCAATGAGCAGTTCTTC. Protein: CAISDLGTSGSNEQFF. The chain uses TRBV10-3 and TRBJ2-1, with TRBD2 matching over 14 bases. V was clipped by 3 bases and J by 6 bases; unmatched bases: 4. The CDR3 loop spans 16 amino acids. From germline, CDR1 is ENHRY and CDR2 SYGVKD.